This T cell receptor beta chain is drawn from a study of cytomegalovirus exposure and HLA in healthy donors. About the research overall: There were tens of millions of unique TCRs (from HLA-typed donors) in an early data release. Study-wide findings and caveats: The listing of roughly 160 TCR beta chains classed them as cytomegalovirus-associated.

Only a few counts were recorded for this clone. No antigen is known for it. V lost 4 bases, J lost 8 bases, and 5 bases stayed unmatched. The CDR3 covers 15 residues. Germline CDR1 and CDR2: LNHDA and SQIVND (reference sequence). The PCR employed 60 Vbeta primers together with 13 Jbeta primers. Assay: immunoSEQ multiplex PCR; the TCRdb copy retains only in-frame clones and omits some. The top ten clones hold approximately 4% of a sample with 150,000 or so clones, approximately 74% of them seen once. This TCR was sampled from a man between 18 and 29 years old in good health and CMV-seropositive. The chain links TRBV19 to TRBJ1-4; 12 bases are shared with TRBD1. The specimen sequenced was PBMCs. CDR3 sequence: CASSTGTGGREKLFF. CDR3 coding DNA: TGTGCCAGTAGTACAGGGACAGGGGGCAGGGAAAAACTGTTTTTT.